One sample yielded the 4 T cell receptor beta chains listed below, sequenced in a study of blood T cell repertoires in COVID-19. Produced via immunoSEQ multiplex PCR; TCRdb's table is partial and in-frame only. The sample shows 57,000 or so clones, roughly 84% of them seen only once. Sequenced sample: peripheral blood. These receptors were collected from a woman of 80 years or more with active or convalescent COVID-19.

The V call is TRBV2, the J call TRBJ1-1, with D possibly being TRBD1 (5 bases). Deletions cut 1 base from V and 4 bases from J, with 7 bases between. This CDR3 is built from 13 residues. Looked up from germline, CDR1 is SNHLY and CDR2 is FYNNEI. The CDR3 here is CASSEEGATEAFF. CDR3 DNA: TGTGCCAGCAGTGAAGAAGGGGCCACTGAAGCTTTCTTT.

This clone has a single count. This chain uses TRBV30 with TRBJ1-6, with D possibly matching TRBD1 (6 bases). Germline values: CDR1 GTSNPN, CDR2 SVGIG (reference sequence). The CDR3 is 15 amino acids. Trimming pared 2 bases from V and 5 bases from J, leaving 13 bases between. Here the CDR3 DNA reads TGTGCCTGGAGTCTATATTGGACAGATAATTCACCCCTCCACTTT. Translating gives CAWSLYWTDNSPLHF.

This chain links TRBV6-5 with TRBJ2-5, with D tentatively TRBD2 (6 bases). Deletions cut 0 bases from V and 3 bases from J, with 14 bases between. CDR1 and CDR2 from the germline V gene are MNHEY and SVGAGI. The CDR3 sequence is 16 residues long. The CDR3, as DNA: TGTGCCAGCAGTTACTCTGATAATCGGGGGAAAGAGACCCAGTACTTC. Protein sequence: CASSYSDNRGKETQYF.

The rearrangement uses TRBV27 and TRBJ1-2; D not certain. V shed 0 bases and J shed 5 bases, with 10 bases lying between them. Germline lookup yields CDR1 MNHEY and CDR2 SMNVEV (reference sequence). The CDR3 is 14 residues long. The CDR3 DNA reads TGTGCCAGCAGTTTATCAGGGAGGGATTATGGCTACACCTTC. Translating gives CASSLSGRDYGYTF.